These 29 T cell receptor beta chains share one sample of origin, sequenced in a study of T cell responses to AZD1222 COVID-19 vaccine. Some clones are missing from TCRdb's copy, which holds only in-frame ones; the method was immunoSEQ multiplex PCR. The sample lists more than 95,000 clones; around 90% were seen once. Here the sequenced sample was peripheral blood, taken on day 0 of AZD1222 vaccination. These receptors all come from an adult in good health.

V usage is TRBV11-3 and J usage is TRBJ2-1, with 8 nucleotides matching TRBD2. With 5 bases clipped from V and 0 bases from J, the junction kept 6 bases outside the gene matches. CDR1 and CDR2 from the germline V gene are SGHNT and YENEEA. CDR3 length: 16 residues. CDR3 DNA: TGTGCCAGCAGCGCGGAGCGGGGGAGCTCCTACAATGAGCAGTTCTTC. It is translated as CASSAERGSSYNEQFF.

This clone was recorded only once. V is TRBV3-1 (or the pseudogene TRBV3-2) and J is TRBJ1-1; the D gene is possibly TRBD1 (5 bases). Looked up from germline, CDR1 is LGHDT and CDR2 is YNNKEL (reference sequence). With 7 bases removed from V and 1 base from J, the gap between germline ends came to 13 bases. The CDR3 is made up of 14 amino acids. CDR3 region: CASTSSDRNTEAFF. The CDR3 DNA follows: TGTGCCAGCACCTCCAGCGACAGGAACACTGAAGCTTTCTTT.

This chain connects TRBV28 to TRBJ2-2; no firm D call. The CDR3 consists of 11 residues. CDR1 is MDHEN, CDR2 SYDVKM, per germline. V was pared by 3 bases and J by 5 bases, with 1 base between. CDR3 DNA: TGTGCCAGCAGTTTTACCGGGGAGCTGTTTTTT. Encoded protein: CASSFTGELFF.

This chain uses TRBV6-1 with TRBJ1-6; 7 nucleotides match TRBD1. V was pared by 3 bases and J by 9 bases, with 14 bases of the junction left unmatched. Germline loops: CDR1 MNHNS, CDR2 SASEGT. The CDR3 has 17 amino acids. CDR3 nucleotides: TGTGCCAGCAGTGATCTCTTTAGACAGGGAGAAGGTTCACCCCTCCACTTT. This codes for CASSDLFRQGEGSPLHF.

This chain links TRBV27 with TRBJ1-1; D gene unclear. Trimming took off 2 bases at V and 3 bases at J, with 10 bases between the two ends. This CDR3 region has 14 residues. CDR1 is MNHEY, CDR2 SMNVEV, per germline (reference sequence). The CDR3 region is CASSLRAAHTEAFF. The CDR3, as DNA: TGTGCCAGCAGTTTAAGGGCAGCTCACACTGAAGCTTTCTTT.

The chain carries TRBV9 and TRBJ1-2; 7 bases are a match to TRBD1. V was clipped by 2 bases and J by 2 bases; unmatched bases: 6. CDR3 length: 15 amino acids. Germline assignment: CDR1 SGDLS and CDR2 YYNGEE. CDR3 in DNA: TGTGCCAGCAGCGTCAGGGGGGAAACGAACTATGGCTACACCTTC. This gives the protein CASSVRGETNYGYTF.

The chain combines TRBV6-1 with TRBJ1-2; 7 bases agree with TRBD1. This CDR3 has 15 residues. Germline V gives CDR1 MNHNS, CDR2 SASEGT. Losses at the gene ends were 3 bases for V and 7 bases for J; bases not matched to a gene: 11. As DNA, the CDR3 is TGTGCCAGCAGTGACCCGGGACAGCCTCCCACTGGCTACACCTTC. This encodes CASSDPGQPPTGYTF.

V and J are TRBV2 and TRBJ1-2; 8 nucleotides agree with TRBD1. Germline values: CDR1 SNHLY, CDR2 FYNNEI. Unmatched junction bases numbered 12, after V lost 6 bases and J lost 6 bases. The CDR3 spans 15 residues. CDR3 residues: CASRYTGTGLNGYTF. The CDR3, as DNA: TGTGCCAGCAGATACACCGGGACAGGCTTAAATGGCTACACCTTC.

CDR3 nucleotides: TGCGCCAGCAGCTTGGAGGGGTCATACTATGGCTACACCTTC. This gives the protein CASSLEGSYYGYTF. This chain links TRBV5-1 with TRBJ1-2; a possible D gene is TRBD1 (5 bases). Per germline, CDR1 SGHRS and CDR2 YFSETQ. CDR3 length: 14 residues. With 0 bases removed from V and 3 bases from J, the gap between germline ends came to 9 bases.

The chain is built from TRBV5-4 and TRBJ2-3; a possible D gene is TRBD1 (5 bases). This CDR3 spans 13 amino acids. Germline CDR1 reads SGHNT; CDR2 reads YYREEE (reference sequence). Deletions cut 10 bases from V and 2 bases from J, with 14 bases between. The CDR3 sequence is CAVGPRPTDTQYF. CDR3 nucleotide sequence: TGTGCCGTGGGGCCGCGACCCACAGATACGCAGTATTTT.

The V call is TRBV4-2, the J call TRBJ1-4; D ambiguous. Germline CDR1 and CDR2: LGHNA and YNFKEQ. The V end lost 1 base, the J end lost 8 bases, and 17 bases lay between the germline ends. The CDR3 has 16 amino acids. The CDR3 reads CASSQVNLGQTEKLFF. DNA for the CDR3: TGTGCCAGCAGCCAAGTAAATTTAGGTCAGACGGAAAAACTGTTTTTT.

This CDR3 reads CASSLNSHGLGNTIYF. The CDR3 bases are TGTGCCAGCAGTCTAAACTCCCACGGTTTGGGAAACACCATATATTTT. V is TRBV28 and J is TRBJ1-3; no firm D call. The CDR3 extends over 16 amino acids. The ends were cut back, 5 bases at V and 4 bases at J, with 18 bases in the middle. Germline CDR1 MDHEN, CDR2 SYDVKM.

This chain connects TRBV7-8 to TRBJ1-1; 8 nucleotides agree with TRBD1. Trimming cost V 4 bases and J 1 base; bases outside gene matches: 2. Germline V gene lookup returns CDR1 SGHVS and CDR2 FQNEAQ. CDR3 length equals 14 residues. The CDR3 coding sequence is TGTGCCAGCAGCTCCGGGACAGGGAACACTGAAGCTTTCTTT. Protein product: CASSSGTGNTEAFF.

The CDR3 nucleotides are TGCGCCAGCAGCCGCGGACAGGATAACACCATATATTTT. This translates into CASSRGQDNTIYF. The chain has TRBV5-1 and TRBJ1-3; TRBD1 matches at 7 bases. Trimming removed 4 bases from V and 7 bases from J; junction bases left unmatched: 5. CDR1 and CDR2 (germline): SGHRS, YFSETQ. The CDR3 extends over 13 amino acids.

This rearrangement joins TRBV19 to TRBJ1-2; D may be TRBD1 (5 bases). The V end lost 4 bases, the J end lost 0 bases, and 18 bases lay between the germline ends. The CDR3 contains 17 residues. Germline CDR1 LNHDA, CDR2 SQIVND (reference sequence). The CDR3 sequence is CASSTLGGASANYGYTF. DNA for the CDR3: TGTGCCAGTAGTACCCTAGGTGGGGCTTCAGCTAACTATGGCTACACCTTC.

The V call is TRBV7-9, the J call TRBJ1-2; D is perhaps TRBD1 (5 bases). The CDR3 spans 12 residues. V lost 1 base and J 6 bases, leaving 6 bases between the germline ends. Germline CDR1 and CDR2: SEHNR and FQNEAQ (reference sequence). The CDR3 here is CASSLGRDGYTF. CDR3 DNA: TGTGCCAGCAGCTTAGGCAGGGATGGCTACACCTTC.

A few counts support this clone. This sequence joins TRBV7-7 and TRBJ2-1, with 8 bases fitting TRBD2. With 3 bases clipped from V and 8 bases from J, the junction kept 3 bases outside the gene matches. The CDR3 is 13 amino acids. Looked up from germline, CDR1 is SSHAT and CDR2 is FNYEAQ (reference sequence). CDR3 protein: CASSFKAGDEQFF. The CDR3 region has the DNA TGTGCCAGCAGCTTCAAAGCGGGAGATGAGCAGTTCTTC.

A note on this clone: Other DNA sequences of this sample code for an identical CDR3. CDR3 loop: CASSPDEYNEQFF. CDR3 bases: TGTGCCAGCTCACCGGACGAATACAATGAGCAGTTCTTC. The genes are TRBV18 and TRBJ2-1; D ambiguous. The CDR3 loop spans 13 amino acids. The V gene's germline CDR1 is KGHSH and CDR2 LQKENI. V lost 3 bases to trimming and J lost 4 bases, with 7 bases between them.

The rearrangement uses TRBV29-1 and TRBJ2-1; D gene unclear. CDR3 length: 14 residues. Trimming pared 6 bases from V and 0 bases from J, leaving 12 bases between. The germline gives CDR1 SQVTM, CDR2 ANQGSEA. CDR3 loop: CSVAEWSSYNEQFF. In DNA, the CDR3 is TGCAGCGTCGCCGAATGGAGCTCCTACAATGAGCAGTTCTTC.

This rearrangement joins TRBV15 to TRBJ2-1, with 8 bases aligning to TRBD1. The CDR3 covers 15 residues. V shed 1 base, J shed 6 bases, and the junction held 5 bases outside the gene matches. Germline CDR1 LNHNV, CDR2 YYDKDF (reference sequence). The CDR3 is CATSRGQGALNEQFF. The CDR3 DNA reads TGTGCCACCAGCAGAGGGCAGGGGGCACTCAATGAGCAGTTCTTC. Full variable domain (rest looked up from reference TRBV15 and TRBJ2-1): DAMVIQNPRYQVTQFGKPVTLSCSQTLNHNVMYWYQQKSSQAPKLLFHYYDKDFNNEADTPDNFQSRRPNTSFCFLDIRSPGLGDTAMYLCATSRGQGALNEQFFGPGTRLTVL.

The chain uses TRBV10-3 and TRBJ1-2; D unclear. The CDR3 runs 18 residues. Germline loops: CDR1 ENHRY, CDR2 SYGVKD. Trimming removed 4 bases from V and 0 bases from J, with 21 bases in between. The CDR3 bases are TGTGCCATCAGTGGTCGGGGAATTACGAGGGATGCTAACTATGGCTACACCTTC. Its protein is CAISGRGITRDANYGYTF.

V usage is TRBV6-2 or TRBV6-3 and J usage is TRBJ1-1, with D perhaps TRBD1 (6 bases). Germline V CDR1 and CDR2: MNHEY, SVGEGT. The CDR3 contains 16 residues. The ends were cut back, 2 bases at V and 0 bases at J, with 13 bases in the middle. CDR3 nucleotide sequence: TGTGCCAGCAGTTACCCCGGGGGCGGGGTGAACACTGAAGCTTTCTTT. Residues: CASSYPGGGVNTEAFF.

The CDR3, as DNA: TGTGCCAGCAGCTCGGACAGGAGCACAGATACGCAGTATTTT. Translated, it gives CASSSDRSTDTQYF. The rearrangement joins TRBV7-9 to TRBJ2-3, with 7 bases matching TRBD1. V dropped 4 bases and J dropped 0; count of bases not matched to a gene: 1. The V gene's germline CDR1 is SEHNR and CDR2 FQNEAQ (reference sequence). CDR3 size: 14 residues.

This chain joins TRBV6-5 and TRBJ1-6, with D perhaps TRBD1 (5 bases). V gave up 9 bases and J gave up 7 bases, with 13 bases separating them. CDR3 size: 13 residues. Germline loops: CDR1 MNHEY, CDR2 SVGAGI. DNA of the CDR3: TGTGCCAGTCAAAGACAGTCCAATTCACCCCTCCACTTT. Translating gives CASQRQSNSPLHF.

In DNA, the CDR3 is TGCAGTACCCGGGTTAGGGAGACCCAGTACTTC. Translating gives CSTRVRETQYF. This rearrangement joins TRBV20-1 to TRBJ2-5; no clear D gene. From germline, CDR1 is DFQATT and CDR2 SNEGSKA (reference sequence). The CDR3 spans 11 residues. V was pared by 8 bases and J by 5 bases, with 12 bases between.

The count of this clone is one. The rearrangement links TRBV27 to TRBJ2-7, with TRBD2 matching over 7 bases. The junction had 12 bases not matched to a gene; V was cut back by 5 bases and J by 5 bases. Germline CDR1 reads MNHEY; CDR2 reads SMNVEV (reference sequence). CDR3 length equals 15 residues. In DNA form, the CDR3 reads TGTGCCAGCAGTCTACGGGGGGAAGGAAGCCACGAGCAGTACTTC. Translating gives CASSLRGEGSHEQYF.

This clone has a handful of counts. V usage is TRBV7-2 and J usage is TRBJ2-5, with 9 bases matching TRBD2. The J segment lost 7 bases and the V segment lost 5 bases, leaving 11 bases of the junction unmatched. The length of the CDR3 is 15 residues. Germline assignment: CDR1 SGHTA and CDR2 FQGNSA. The CDR3 nucleotides are TGTGCCAGCAGCCCTAGAGCTAGCGGGAAAGGGACCCAGTACTTC. Translating gives CASSPRASGKGTQYF.

The table lists this clone with a count of one. The chain links TRBV19 to TRBJ1-2, with D possibly matching TRBD1 (5 bases). The CDR3 spans 13 residues. The germline CDR1 and CDR2 sequences are LNHDA and SQIVND (reference sequence). Trimming pared 7 bases from V and 4 bases from J, leaving 13 bases between. The CDR3 nucleotides read TGTGCCAGTATATCGACAGAAACCTATGGCTACACCTTC. Its translation is CASISTETYGYTF.

The rearrangement links TRBV27 to TRBJ2-1; the D gene is possibly TRBD2 (7 bases). The CDR3 sequence is 16 residues long. The germline V gene has CDR1 MNHEY and CDR2 SMNVEV (reference sequence). Between the trimmed V and J ends, which lost 5 bases and 1 base, there was a span of 15 bases. The CDR3 here is CASSPSGGESYNEQFF. The CDR3 nucleotides read TGTGCCAGCAGTCCCTCGGGGGGCGAGTCCTACAATGAGCAGTTCTTC.